These 9 T cell receptor beta chains were sequenced from one sample in a study of blood T cell repertoires in COVID-19. Only in-frame clones appear in the TCRdb table, and some are missing; sequencing was by immunoSEQ multiplex PCR. This table has over 85,000 clones, about four fifths appearing once. The sequencing input was peripheral blood. All receptors come from a human donor in a cohort sampled during active COVID-19.

This clone was counted only a few times. The chain joins TRBV7-8 to TRBJ1-5; no clear D. V lost 6 bases, J lost 4 bases, and 13 bases lay in between. Germline V gene data show CDR1 as SGHVS and CDR2 as FQNEAQ. This CDR3 has 14 residues. The CDR3 reads CASSPTSENQPQHF. The CDR3 region has the DNA TGTGCCAGCAGTCCCACGTCTGAGAATCAGCCCCAGCATTTT.

The rearrangement links TRBV10-3 to TRBJ1-1; 9 positions agree with TRBD1. Trimming at V came to 4 bases and at J to 7 bases, leaving 4 bases not matched to a gene. Germline CDR1 reads ENHRY; CDR2 reads SYGVKD. CDR3 length: 13 amino acids. This chain's CDR3 is CAISVQGAGEAFF. The CDR3 bases are TGTGCCATCAGTGTACAGGGGGCAGGTGAAGCTTTCTTT.

V usage is TRBV5-1 and J usage is TRBJ2-7; 8 nucleotides align to TRBD2. CDR3 length: 20 residues. Germline-derived CDR1 and CDR2 are SGHRS and YFSETQ. The V gene end was trimmed by 6 bases and the J gene end by 3 bases; junction bases not matched to a gene: 26. CDR3 coding DNA: TGCGCCAGCATACTTCCATTGGCGGCGGGAGGAATTCAAGGGAACTACGAGCAGTACTTC. Protein product: CASILPLAAGGIQGNYEQYF.

The rearrangement uses TRBV4-1 and TRBJ2-1, with 8 positions matching TRBD1. The V and J ends lost 1 base and 5 bases, in that order; junction bases with no gene match: 4. Looked up from germline, CDR1 is MGHRA and CDR2 is YSYEKL. This CDR3 is built from 15 residues. The CDR3, as DNA: TGCGCCAGCAGCCAAGTTGGGACAGGAAACAATGAGCAGTTCTTC. This sequence encodes CASSQVGTGNNEQFF.

The chain combines TRBV15 with TRBJ1-2, with a tentative D call TRBD1 (6 bases). The CDR3 is made up of 16 amino acids. The germline gives CDR1 LNHNV, CDR2 YYDKDF (reference sequence). V was clipped by 0 bases and J by 5 bases, with 16 bases between them. The CDR3 sequence is CATSRDLTAGEYGYTF. The CDR3 coding sequence is TGTGCCACCAGCAGAGATCTTACGGCAGGGGAGTATGGCTACACCTTC.

The chain carries TRBV6-5 and TRBJ2-1, with 10 bases that match TRBD1. The CDR3 consists of 14 residues. Unmatched junction bases numbered 4, after V lost 8 bases and J lost 3 bases. Germline CDR1 MNHEY, CDR2 SVGAGI. CDR3 sequence: CASQGQGDYNEQFF. CDR3 nucleotide sequence: TGTGCCAGCCAAGGACAGGGGGACTACAATGAGCAGTTCTTC.

The chain is built from TRBV4-1 and TRBJ1-1, with no clear D. This CDR3 region has 15 residues. V was trimmed by 0 bases and J by 4 bases, leaving 12 bases between them. The germline V gene encodes CDR1 MGHRA and CDR2 YSYEKL. The CDR3 is CASSQDWSRGTEAFF. The CDR3 region has the DNA TGCGCCAGCAGCCAAGATTGGTCGCGAGGCACTGAAGCTTTCTTT.

The CDR3 nucleotides are TGTGCCAGCAGTTTATGGTCGGTCACTGAAGCTTTCTTT. Protein product: CASSLWSVTEAFF. The gene calls are TRBV12-3 or TRBV12-4 and TRBJ1-1; D is unclear. V was cut by 2 bases and J by 4 bases, with 8 bases left in between. CDR3 length: 13 amino acids.

The chain employs TRBV18 and TRBJ2-7; D call uncertain. Germline assignment: CDR1 KGHSH and CDR2 LQKENI. The CDR3 covers 13 residues. Between the trimmed V and J ends, which lost 6 bases and 0 bases, there was a span of 9 bases. The CDR3 coding sequence is TGTGCCAGCTCCCAAGAGGCCTCCTACGAGCAGTACTTC. Protein sequence: CASSQEASYEQYF.